This T cell receptor (beta chain) stems from a study of blood T cell repertoires in COVID-19. Across the whole study: Sites in the United States, Italy and Spain provided acute and convalescent COVID-19 samples. In each case, the material was cDNA or gDNA derived from T cells, B-cell-depleted T cells, or PBMCs.

Per the germline V gene, CDR1 is SGHVS and CDR2 is FQNEAQ. The junction had 6 bases not matched to a gene; V was cut back by 4 bases and J by 7 bases. There are 13 residues in the CDR3. Original analysis: Nucleated cell number was recorded as an estimate derived from reference gene primer amplification. The data were produced by immunoSEQ multiplex PCR, yet TCRdb's version contains in-frame clones alone and is incomplete. The V and J calls and the clone size are those of that table, but D and trimming were determined from the DNA. This repertoire shows 55,000 to 80,000 clones, over 65% found once; its top ten account for roughly 0.83%.

The sequenced sample was peripheral blood. The sequence was obtained from a woman in her 70s with acute or convalescent COVID-19. The rearrangement uses TRBV7-8 and TRBJ1-2; TRBD1 matches 7 bases. The CDR3 reads CASSSDRSLGYTF. The CDR3 nucleotides read TGTGCCAGCAGCTCGGACAGGTCCCTTGGCTACACCTTC.